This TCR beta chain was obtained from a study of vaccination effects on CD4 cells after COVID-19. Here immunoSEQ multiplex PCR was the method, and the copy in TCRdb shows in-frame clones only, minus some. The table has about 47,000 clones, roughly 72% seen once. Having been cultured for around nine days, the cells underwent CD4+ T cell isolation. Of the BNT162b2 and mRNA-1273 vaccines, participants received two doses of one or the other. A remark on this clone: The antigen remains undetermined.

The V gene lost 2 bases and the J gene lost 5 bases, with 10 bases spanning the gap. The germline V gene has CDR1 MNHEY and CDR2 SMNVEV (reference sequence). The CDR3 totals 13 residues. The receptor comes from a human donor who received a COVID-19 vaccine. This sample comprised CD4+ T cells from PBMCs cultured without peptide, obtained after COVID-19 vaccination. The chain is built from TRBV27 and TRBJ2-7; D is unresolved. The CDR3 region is CASSLTPGNEQYF. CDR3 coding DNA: TGTGCCAGCAGTTTAACCCCGGGTAACGAGCAGTACTTC.